Shown below are 18 T cell receptor beta chains from a single sample sequenced in a study of monozygotic twins with inflammatory bowel disease. TCRdb re-called the 5' RACE reads and gives one entry per CDR3 protein, without DNA. The listing contains roughly 90,000 distinct CDR3 sequences. Material for sequencing was blood. The receptors come from a human donor with ulcerative colitis or Crohn's disease, or a healthy co-twin of an affected twin (not recorded which).

The J gene is TRBJ1-5, the V gene TRBV7-9; TCRdb lists TRBD1, though no DNA is available to test this call. Germline assignment: CDR1 SEHNR and CDR2 FQNEAQ (reference sequence). The length of the CDR3 is 17 residues. CDR3 loop: CASSLGRLAGGNQPQHF.

The chain is built from TRBV5-4 and TRBJ2-2; the D call from TCRdb, TRBD1, cannot be confirmed without DNA. This CDR3 comprises 13 residues. Germline V gives CDR1 SGHNT, CDR2 YYREEE (reference sequence). This CDR3 is CASSSGSSGELFF.

The chain couples TRBV6-6 to TRBJ1-2; the D gene TCRdb calls, TRBD1, cannot be checked with no DNA. Per germline, CDR1 MNHNY and CDR2 SVGAGI (reference sequence). CDR3 length: 13 residues. The CDR3 loop reads CASSRDGVYGYTF.

The gene calls are TRBV29-1 and TRBJ2-5; TCRdb gives TRBD1 as the D gene, but with no DNA this cannot be confirmed. This CDR3 comprises 14 residues. The germline gives CDR1 SQVTM, CDR2 ANQGSEA. The CDR3 spells CSLKGGPSGETQYF.

The J gene is TRBJ2-2, the V gene TRBV27; as DNA is missing, the TRBD1 call by TCRdb cannot be tested. Germline values: CDR1 MNHEY, CDR2 SMNVEV (reference sequence). The CDR3 is made up of 16 amino acids. CDR3 sequence reads: CASKRSGTENTGELFF.

The chain recombines TRBV25-1 with TRBJ2-5; the D gene TCRdb calls, TRBD1, cannot be checked with no DNA. CDR3 length equals 14 residues. Germline V CDR1 and CDR2: MGHDK, SYGVNS. CDR3 in amino acids: CASSGQGAWETQYF.

The rearrangement links TRBV4-1 to TRBJ1-5. The CDR3 has 14 amino acids. The V gene's germline CDR1 is MGHRA and CDR2 YSYEKL. The CDR3 protein is CASSQTPRSTPQHF.

The rearrangement joins TRBV20-1 to TRBJ1-2. Germline V gives CDR1 DFQATT, CDR2 SNEGSKA (reference sequence). This CDR3 spans 14 amino acids. CDR3 loop: CSALDHRARYGYTF.

The chain links TRBV12-3 or TRBV12-4 to TRBJ1-1; without DNA, the TCRdb call of TRBD1 cannot be checked. The CDR3 consists of 13 residues. This CDR3 is CASTPLRVPGAFF.

The chain uses TRBV27 and TRBJ2-6; TCRdb calls TRBD1, which cannot be checked without DNA. CDR1 is MNHEY and CDR2 is SMNVEV in the germline V gene (reference sequence). The CDR3 consists of 15 residues. CDR3 protein: CASSFKGSGANVLTF.

V gene TRBV7-2 combines with J gene TRBJ1-2. Germline V gene data show CDR1 as SGHTA and CDR2 as FQGNSA. This CDR3 has 14 amino acids. CDR3 amino acids: CASSALLGSYGYTF. The full variable domain, rest sourced from reference TRBV7-2 and TRBJ1-2, is GAGVSQSPSNKVTEKGKDVELRCDPISGHTALYWYRQSLGQGLEFLIYFQGNSAPDKSGLPSDRFSAERTGGSVSTLTIQRTQQEDSAVYLCASSALLGSYGYTFGSGTRLTVV.

V and J are TRBV5-1 and TRBJ2-1; there is no DNA to check the TCRdb D call of TRBD2. Germline CDR1 is SGHRS and CDR2 is YFSETQ. The CDR3 runs to 17 residues. The CDR3 spells CASSSDPLAGGSNEQFF.

The chain has TRBV15 and TRBJ1-6; the D gene TCRdb calls, TRBD1, cannot be checked with no DNA. From germline, CDR1 is LNHNV and CDR2 YYDKDF (reference sequence). The CDR3 has 17 residues. The CDR3 spells CATSRRSLYLYNSPLHF. Together with reference TRBV15 and TRBJ1-6, the CDR3 gives the full variable domain: DAMVIQNPRYQVTQFGKPVTLSCSQTLNHNVMYWYQQKSSQAPKLLFHYYDKDFNNEADTPDNFQSRRPNTSFCFLDIRSPGLGDTAMYLCATSRRSLYLYNSPLHFGNGTRLTVT.

The chain joins TRBV7-9 to TRBJ1-6; as DNA is missing, the TRBD1 call by TCRdb cannot be tested. CDR3 length equals 15 residues. Germline values: CDR1 SEHNR, CDR2 FQNEAQ (reference sequence). The CDR3 region is CASSNQGQGWRPLHF.

The chain combines TRBV7-2 with TRBJ2-2; there is no DNA to check the TCRdb D call of TRBD2. Germline V lookup: CDR1 SGHTA, CDR2 FQGNSA. The CDR3 runs to 16 residues. This CDR3 is CASSITSGGAGGELFF.

This chain joins TRBV5-1 and TRBJ2-5. The CDR3 contains 13 residues. Germline-derived CDR1 and CDR2 are SGHRS and YFSETQ. The CDR3: CASSLGYQETQYF.

V gene TRBV5-1 combines with J gene TRBJ2-1; TCRdb proposes TRBD1, but this gene call is untestable without DNA. The germline gives CDR1 SGHRS, CDR2 YFSETQ. The CDR3 length is 15 residues. CDR3 in amino acids: CASSMAQGFDNEQFF.

V gene TRBV12-3 or TRBV12-4 combines with J gene TRBJ2-3; TCRdb reports TRBD1, a call that lacks DNA to check it against. This CDR3 has 15 amino acids. The CDR3 reads CASSFTGEKTDTQYF.